The source of this T cell receptor (beta chain) is a study of identical twins. This clonotype was counted only a few times. Germline V gene lookup returns CDR1 SQVTM and CDR2 ANQGSEA. The V segment lost 7 bases and the J segment 5 bases; nucleotides outside the gene matches: 10. The CDR3 totals 15 residues. TCRdb called the 5' RACE reads again in MiXCR, with one record for every CDR3 protein. The sample holds around 1.7 million distinct CDR3 sequences, about 32% seen once. The V gene is TRBV29-1, the J gene TRBJ2-5, with 13 bases that match TRBD2. The receptor comes from a newborn girl in good health. Sequencing input: cord blood. The CDR3: CSARTSGGPGETQYF. The CDR3, as DNA: TGCAGCGCTAGGACTAGCGGGGGCCCCGGGGAGACCCAGTACTTC.